This is a list of T cell receptor beta chains from one sample in a study of T cells in narcolepsy. Produced via immunoSEQ multiplex PCR; TCRdb's table is partial and in-frame only. Here the sample spans roughly 10,000 clones, 70% to 75% being singletons. Sequenced material: CD45RA- memory CD8+ T cells from PBMCs. The receptors originated from a human donor with narcolepsy. The CDR3 runs from the conserved cysteine through the conserved F or W. Fields, in order: J gene, V gene, D gene, clone size, CDR3 DNA, CDR3 protein. D genes are given only for firm matches. A clone size is listed for some rows: how often the clone was seen (once, few, many), or a class if it is expanded.

>TRBJ1-2|TRBV18|NA|NA
TGTGCCAGCTCACCACCCTCACGTTTCTATGGCTACACCTTC
CASSPPSRFYGYTF
>TRBJ2-5|TRBV6-1|NA|few
TGTGCCAGCAGTGAACTTGCGTGGGAAGAGACCCAGTACTTC
CASSELAWEETQYF
>TRBJ2-1|TRBV7-6|TRBD1|NA
TGTGCCAGCAGCTTATTTATCGGCAGGGGGACCTACAATGAGCAGTTCTTC
CASSLFIGRGTYNEQFF
>TRBJ2-7|TRBV4-1|TRBD1|NA
TGCGCCAGCAGCCAAGGCAGGGGGCCTTCCTACGAGCAGTACTTC
CASSQGRGPSYEQYF
>TRBJ2-6|TRBV4-3|NA|few
TGCGCCAGCAGCCAAGATCGAGGCGGTCCTTTCTCTGGGGCCAACGTCCTGACTTTC
CASSQDRGGPFSGANVLTF
>TRBJ2-7|TRBV4-2|TRBD1|NA
TGTGCCAGCAGCCTAACCCCGGGACAGGGGGCGGCATACGAGCAGTACTTC
CASSLTPGQGAAYEQYF
>TRBJ2-5|TRBV4-1|NA|NA
TGCGCCAGCAGCCAGCACCGGGACCCCGTTTTGGGAGAGCAGTACTTC
CASSQHRDPVLGEQYF
>TRBJ2-2|TRBV5-1|NA|NA
TGCGCCAGCAGCTTGGATGGGGTCCGGCTGTTTTTT
CASSLDGVRLFF
>TRBJ1-4|TRBV28|TRBD1|NA
TGTGCCAGCAGTTTACCACTGACAGGGAGCGAAAAACTGTTTTTT
CASSLPLTGSEKLFF
>TRBJ2-7|TRBV6-1|NA|NA
TGTGCCGCTACCCCTGGGGACTTCTACGAGCAGTACTTC
CAATPGDFYEQYF
>TRBJ1-2|TRBV4-1|NA|NA
TGCGCCAGCAGCCAATTTTGGGGAAACTATGGCTACACCTTC
CASSQFWGNYGYTF
>TRBJ1-4|TRBV6-5|TRBD1|NA
TGTGCCAGCAGTTACGGAGGGGGCTCGGGTGAAAAACTGTTTTTT
CASSYGGGSGEKLFF
>TRBJ2-3|TRBV6-5|TRBD2|once
TGTGCCAGCAGTAGCGGGGGGGCTAGCACAGATACGCAGTATTTT
CASSSGGASTDTQYF
>TRBJ2-3|TRBV6-4|TRBD2|NA
TGTGCCAGCAGTGACTCTCTTAGCGGGACAGATACGCAGTATTTT
CASSDSLSGTDTQYF
>TRBJ1-3|TRBV7-2|NA|NA
TGTGCCAGCAGCCAAGACTGGGGCTCTGGAAACACCATATATTTT
CASSQDWGSGNTIYF
>TRBJ2-1|TRBV14|TRBD2|NA
TGTGCCAGCAGCCACGGGCCGCGCGGGGGGCCGGATTACAATGAGCAGTTCTTC
CASSHGPRGGPDYNEQFF
>TRBJ2-7|TRBV6-1|TRBD2|NA
TGTGCCAGCAGTGTTGAGCCTAGCGGATCCTACGAGCAGTACTTC
CASSVEPSGSYEQYF
>TRBJ2-2|TRBV4-1|TRBD2|NA
TGCGCCAGCAGCCAAAGACTAGCAATCGGGGAGCTGTTTTTT
CASSQRLAIGELFF
>TRBJ1-4|TRBV25-1|NA|once
TGTGCCAGCAGTGAATGGCAGCCTGCAACTAATGAAAAACTGTTTTTT
CASSEWQPATNEKLFF
>TRBJ2-2|TRBV4-1|TRBD2|NA
TGCGCCAGCAGCCAGGATCCGGGACTAGGGGCCGGGGAGCTGTTTTTT
CASSQDPGLGAGELFF
>TRBJ1-4|TRBV15|TRBD1|NA
TGTGCCACCAGCAGCGGGACAGGGGAAATGAGGAAACTGTTTTTT
CATSSGTGEMRKLFF
>TRBJ2-7|TRBV4-2|TRBD1|NA
TGTGCCAGCAGCCAAGGTACAGGGGGCTCCTACGAGCAGTACTTC
CASSQGTGGSYEQYF
>TRBJ1-6|TRBV7-3|NA|NA
TGCGCCAGCAGCCAAACGACAAGGGATCCGCCTTCACCCCTCCACTTT
CASSQTTRDPPSPLHF
>TRBJ2-1|TRBV7-2|TRBD2|NA
TGTGCCAGCAGCCCGTGGACTAGCCACAATGAGCAGTTCTTC
CASSPWTSHNEQFF
>TRBJ1-2|TRBV5-4|TRBD1|few
TGTGCCAGCAGCTTGGCGGACAGGGGGGCCGAGGGTGGCTACACCTTC
CASSLADRGAEGGYTF
>TRBJ2-1|TRBV6-6|NA|NA
TGTGCCAGCAGCTTAACGGGGGAGAATGAGCAGTTCTTC
CASSLTGENEQFF
>TRBJ1-6|TRBV25-1|NA|NA
TGTGCCAGCAGATTTAGGGACGGCAATTCACCCCTCCACTTT
CASRFRDGNSPLHF
>TRBJ1-5|TRBV15|NA|NA
TGTGCCACCAGCAGAGTGGGGGTAAGCAATCAGCCCCAGCATTTT
CATSRVGVSNQPQHF
>TRBJ2-1|TRBV7-2|TRBD2|NA
TGTGCCAGCAGCCCTTGGACTAGCTACAATGAGCAGTTCTTC
CASSPWTSYNEQFF
>TRBJ1-1|TRBV30|NA|NA
TGTGCCTGGTCCGGGGGGGCAGGGTACACTGAAGCTTTCTTT
CAWSGGAGYTEAFF
>TRBJ2-2|TRBV6-4|NA|NA
TGTGCCAGCAGTGAGTCAGGGAACGGGGAGCTGTTTTTT
CASSESGNGELFF
>TRBJ1-2|TRBV15|NA|NA
TGTGCCACCAGCACCCCCTCCAGCTCGATCCTTTATGGCTACACCTTC
CATSTPSSSILYGYTF
>TRBJ2-7|TRBV6-6|NA|few
TGTGCCAGCAGTTTGGGACCCTACTACGAGCAGTACTTC
CASSLGPYYEQYF
>TRBJ1-1|TRBV30|NA|NA
TGTGCCTGGAGATCGATCTCCCCGAACACTGAAGCTTTCTTT
CAWRSISPNTEAFF
>TRBJ2-1|TRBV6-1|NA|NA
TGTGCCAGCAGTGTTAGGGGGGAGGCAGGTGAGCAGTTCTTC
CASSVRGEAGEQFF
>TRBJ1-4|TRBV28|NA|NA
TGTGCCAGCAGTCCGCAGGGGAGAATAGGTGAAAAACTGTTTTTT
CASSPQGRIGEKLFF
>TRBJ2-1|TRBV7-9|TRBD1|NA
TGTGCCAGCAGCCTACAGACAGGGATACTCAATGAGCAGTTCTTC
CASSLQTGILNEQFF
>TRBJ2-1|TRBV6-4|NA|few
TGTGCCAGCAGTGACTCCGCGGTCAGCTCCTACAATGAGCAGTTCTTC
CASSDSAVSSYNEQFF
>TRBJ2-3|TRBV9|TRBD2|NA
TGTGCCAGCAGCGTTAGCGGGAGCACAGATACGCAGTATTTT
CASSVSGSTDTQYF
>TRBJ1-1|TRBV7-8|NA|NA
TGTGCCAGCAGCACTGGACAGTACACTGAAGCTTTCTTT
CASSTGQYTEAFF
>TRBJ2-7|TRBV28|NA|NA
TGTGCCAGCAGGCGAACCGCCGATACCTACGAGCAGTACTTC
CASRRTADTYEQYF
>TRBJ2-1|TRBV6-4|TRBD2|NA
TGTGCCAGCAGTGTGCTAGCGGGGTACAATGAGCAGTTCTTC
CASSVLAGYNEQFF
>TRBJ1-4|TRBV4-3|TRBD1|large
TGCGCCAGCAGCCGGTCTACAGGGGGCTTGAATGAAAAACTGTTTTTT
CASSRSTGGLNEKLFF
>TRBJ2-5|TRBV11-2|NA|NA
TGTGCCAGCAGCTCCCTCACAGAGACCCAGTACTTC
CASSSLTETQYF
>TRBJ2-1|TRBV6-1|TRBD2|NA
TGTGCCAGCGGGACTAGCGCGTACAATGAGCAGTTCTTC
CASGTSAYNEQFF
>TRBJ1-3|TRBV5-8|NA|few
TGTGCCAGCAGCCAAGAGTTTCGATCGAGCTCTGGAAACACCATATATTTT
CASSQEFRSSSGNTIYF
>TRBJ2-2|TRBV4-1|NA|NA
TGCGCCAGCAGCCCCATCAACACCGGGGAGCTGTTTTTT
CASSPINTGELFF
>TRBJ2-1|TRBV6-4|TRBD2|NA
TGTGCCAGCAGTGACCTGGCTAGCGGGGACTACAATGAGCAGTTCTTC
CASSDLASGDYNEQFF
>TRBJ1-2|TRBV18|NA|once
TGTGCCAGCTCACCCCTTCTTCAACTCAAGGCTAACTATGGCTACACCTTC
CASSPLLQLKANYGYTF
>TRBJ2-1|TRBV5-6|NA|few
TGTGCCAGCAGCTCCGCCTCCAGCAGCCATGAGCAGTTCTTC
CASSSASSSHEQFF
>TRBJ2-3|TRBV6-4|TRBD2|once
TGTGCCAGCAGTGAGGAAGCGGGAGGGCGAGATACGCAGTATTTT
CASSEEAGGRDTQYF
>TRBJ2-7|TRBV9|TRBD1|NA
TGTGCCAGCAGCGTAGAGGGGACAGCTGCCTACGAGCAGTACTTC
CASSVEGTAAYEQYF
>TRBJ1-6|TRBV7-4|NA|few
TGTGCCAGCAGCTTAGAGGGGTCCTATAATTCACCCCTCCACTTT
CASSLEGSYNSPLHF
>TRBJ2-1|TRBV7-2|TRBD2|few
TGTGCCAGCAGTTCTCAGGGACTAGCATGGTACAATGAGCAGTTCTTC
CASSSQGLAWYNEQFF
>TRBJ2-7|TRBV4-2|TRBD2|NA
TGTGCCAGCAGCTCGGGACTACGCTACGAGCAGTACTTC
CASSSGLRYEQYF
>TRBJ2-5|TRBV30|NA|NA
TGTGCCTGGAGTGTACAGGAAAGGGACCTGGAGACCCAGTACTTC
CAWSVQERDLETQYF
>TRBJ1-1|TRBV4-3|TRBD1|NA
TGCGCCAGCAGCCAAGAGCGCCGGGACAGGGGGCAGATGAACACTGAAGCTTTCTTT
CASSQERRDRGQMNTEAFF